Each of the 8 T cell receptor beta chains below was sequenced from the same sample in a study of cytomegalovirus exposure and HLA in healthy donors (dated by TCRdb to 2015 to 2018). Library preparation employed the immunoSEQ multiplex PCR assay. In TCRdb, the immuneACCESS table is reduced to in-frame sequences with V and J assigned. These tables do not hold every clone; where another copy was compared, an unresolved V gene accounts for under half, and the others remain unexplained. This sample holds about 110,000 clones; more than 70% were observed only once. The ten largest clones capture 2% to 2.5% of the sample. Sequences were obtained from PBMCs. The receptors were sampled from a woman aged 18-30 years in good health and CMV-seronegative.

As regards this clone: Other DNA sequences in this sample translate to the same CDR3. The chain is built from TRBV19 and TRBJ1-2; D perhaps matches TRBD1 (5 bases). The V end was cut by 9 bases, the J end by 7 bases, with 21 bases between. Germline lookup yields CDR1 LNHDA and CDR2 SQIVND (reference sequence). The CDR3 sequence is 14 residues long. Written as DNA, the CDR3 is TGTGCCAGCCGGCCGGACCCTCAGGGCGGTGGCTACACCTTC. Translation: CASRPDPQGGGYTF.

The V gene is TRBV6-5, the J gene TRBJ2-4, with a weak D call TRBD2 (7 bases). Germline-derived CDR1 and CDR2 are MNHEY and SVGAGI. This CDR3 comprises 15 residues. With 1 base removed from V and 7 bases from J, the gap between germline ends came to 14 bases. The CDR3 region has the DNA TGTGCCAGCAGTTACTTACCGAGGGGGGGGAACATTCAGTACTTC. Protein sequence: CASSYLPRGGNIQYF.

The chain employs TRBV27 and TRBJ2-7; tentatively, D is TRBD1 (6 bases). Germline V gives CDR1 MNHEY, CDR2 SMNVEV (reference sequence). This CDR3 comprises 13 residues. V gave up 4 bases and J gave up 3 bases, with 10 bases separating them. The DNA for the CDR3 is TGTGCCAGCAGTTCCCAGGGACACTACGAGCAGTACTTC. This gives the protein CASSSQGHYEQYF.

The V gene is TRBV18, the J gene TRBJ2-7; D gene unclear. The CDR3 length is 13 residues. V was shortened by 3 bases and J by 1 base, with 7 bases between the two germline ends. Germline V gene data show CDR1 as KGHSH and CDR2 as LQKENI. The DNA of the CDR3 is TGTGCCAGCTCACCCTCTCCTTCCTACGAGCAGTACTTC. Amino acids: CASSPSPSYEQYF.

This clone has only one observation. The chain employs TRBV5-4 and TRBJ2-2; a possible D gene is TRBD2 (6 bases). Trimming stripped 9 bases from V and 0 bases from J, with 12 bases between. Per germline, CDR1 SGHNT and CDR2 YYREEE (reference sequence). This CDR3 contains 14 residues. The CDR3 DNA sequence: TGTGCCACAACGGACTATCCGAACACCGGGGAGCTGTTTTTT. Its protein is CATTDYPNTGELFF.

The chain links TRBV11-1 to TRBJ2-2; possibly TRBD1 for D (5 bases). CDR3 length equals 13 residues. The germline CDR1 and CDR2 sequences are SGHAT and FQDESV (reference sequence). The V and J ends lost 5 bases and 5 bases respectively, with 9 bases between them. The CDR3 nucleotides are TGTGCCAGCAGCGGGCAGGGTACCGGGGAGCTGTTTTTT. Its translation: CASSGQGTGELFF.

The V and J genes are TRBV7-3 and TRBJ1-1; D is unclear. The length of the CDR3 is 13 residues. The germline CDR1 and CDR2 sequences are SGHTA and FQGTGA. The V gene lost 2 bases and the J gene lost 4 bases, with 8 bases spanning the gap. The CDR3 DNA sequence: TGTGCCAGCAGCTTAGGGGAGGGCACTGAAGCTTTCTTT. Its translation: CASSLGEGTEAFF.

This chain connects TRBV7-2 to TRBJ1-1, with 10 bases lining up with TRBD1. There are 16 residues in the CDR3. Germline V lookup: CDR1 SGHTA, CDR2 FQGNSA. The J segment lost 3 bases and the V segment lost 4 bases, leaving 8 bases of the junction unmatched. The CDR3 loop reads CASSSGIGTGDTEAFF. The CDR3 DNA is TGTGCCAGCAGCTCTGGGATAGGGACAGGGGACACTGAAGCTTTCTTT.